Listed below are T cell receptor beta chains from one sample, sequenced in a study of T cell responses to AZD1222 COVID-19 vaccine. Assay used: immunoSEQ multiplex PCR; TCRdb lists only in-frame clones, some missing. Seen here are approximately 89,000 clones, about 92% observed once, and the top ten hold around 5.2%. The sequenced sample was peripheral blood, obtained on day 0 of AZD1222 vaccination. The receptors shown here come from an adult in good health. Both conserved end residues are part of each CDR3.

j_call v_call cdr3_aa
TRBJ2-4 TRBV5-1 CASSGPGQPNIQYF
TRBJ2-1 TRBV19 CASSIAGDGYNEQFF
TRBJ2-1 TRBV14 CASSRKRGTSYNEQFF
TRBJ2-5 TRBV20-1 CSASVGAAGGGKETQYF
TRBJ1-2 TRBV4-1 CASSQDPAVGYTF
TRBJ1-1 TRBV28 CASSSHDRENEAFF
TRBJ2-7 TRBV29-1 CSVAGEGEQYF
TRBJ2-1 TRBV19 CASSLGGSSYNEQFF
TRBJ2-2 TRBV30 CAWSWGTGELFF
TRBJ2-3 TRBV6-5 CASSLLAGMADTQYF
TRBJ1-3 TRBV5-5 CASSLIRGAGNTIYF
TRBJ2-5 TRBV1 CTSSQGTSGNETQYF
TRBJ2-2 TRBV27 CASRRSFGGLWDTGELFF
TRBJ2-5 TRBV27 CASSPGTSGQETQYF
TRBJ2-2 TRBV5-1 CASSLQGANTGELFF
TRBJ2-7 TRBV28 CASRNHRDRQYF
TRBJ2-7 TRBV5-8 CASSLGTTGTYEQYF
TRBJ2-7 TRBV18 CASSGQSLYEQYF
TRBJ2-1 TRBV28 CASSFIKGVNEQFF
TRBJ2-6 TRBV5-3 CARSCVYGANVLTF
TRBJ1-1 TRBV29-1 CSVEETEAFF
TRBJ2-5 TRBV3-1/TRBV3-2 CASSQGTSGYQETQYF
TRBJ2-1 TRBV5-5 CASSPTSGSSPKQFF
TRBJ1-5 TRBV18 CASSSDRAEPQHF
TRBJ2-1 TRBV28 CASTAKAVSSYNEQFF
TRBJ2-3 TRBV4-1 CASSQETTDTQYF